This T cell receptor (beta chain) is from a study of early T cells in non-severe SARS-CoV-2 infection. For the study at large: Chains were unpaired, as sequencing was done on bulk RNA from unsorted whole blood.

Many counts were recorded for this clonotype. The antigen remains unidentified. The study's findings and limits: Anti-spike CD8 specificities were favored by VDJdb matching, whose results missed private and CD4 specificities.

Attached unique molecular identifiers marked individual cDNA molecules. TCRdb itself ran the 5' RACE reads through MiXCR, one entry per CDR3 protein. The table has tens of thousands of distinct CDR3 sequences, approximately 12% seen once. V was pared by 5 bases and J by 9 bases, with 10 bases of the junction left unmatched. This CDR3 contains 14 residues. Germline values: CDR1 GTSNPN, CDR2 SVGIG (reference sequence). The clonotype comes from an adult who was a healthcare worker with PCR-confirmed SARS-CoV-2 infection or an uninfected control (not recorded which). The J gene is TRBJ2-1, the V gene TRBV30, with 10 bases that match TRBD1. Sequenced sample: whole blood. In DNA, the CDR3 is TGTGCCTGGGCCCCGGGACAGGGGTTTGGTGAGCAGTTCTTC. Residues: CAWAPGQGFGEQFF.